The source of this TCR beta chain is a study of shared clonotypes between healthy human individuals (dated by TCRdb to 2018 to 2020). Regarding the research as a whole: A couple of women and three men aged 18 to 49 years were included in the cohort. Per donor, three plates each were used for CD4 naive and CD4 memory, two for CD8 naive, and one for CD8 memory. To estimate repertoire size and how much clonotype sharing occurs between individuals, the study deeply sequenced the blood TCR repertoires of roughly 5 healthy adults. To increase sequencing depth and limit assay-specific biases, different laboratories used diverse techniques to prepare libraries and sequence TCR repertoires. Leukapheresis yielded between about 0.8 and 9.5 billion PBMCs per donor. Overall results and qualifications from the work: Naive subsets generally had larger estimated clonotype richness than memory subsets. Sampling was restricted to blood, and TCR repertoires in tissues likely differ from the TCR repertoires found in blood. About 4.5% of naive CD4, 3.5% of naive CD8, 2.3% of memory CD4, and over 0.35% of memory CD8 clonotypes were shared across several donors. Even with the large sequencing depth, rarefaction of the sorted-subset datasets indicated that sequencing was incomplete. The small number of donors limited the genetic and exposure-history diversity represented. Pairwise subsampling indicated that sequencing depth was expected to affect the degree of clonotype sharing among donors. Clonotypes shared by all four sorted-subset donors showed higher generation probabilities than non-shared clonotypes.

The donors were healthy, HIV-negative adults who had no recently reported acute infections or vaccinations. Every donor was a Caucasian adult residing in Nashville, Tennessee, USA. CD4+ T cells were enriched through magnetic negative selection, after which naive cells were positively selected on CD45RA and the remaining negative fraction served as the memory subset. Blood was collected by leukapheresis, and PBMCs were isolated by Ficoll-Histopaque density gradient centrifugation and then cryopreserved in liquid nitrogen vapor phase. Analytical flow cytometry was used to check the purity and quantity of each magnetically sorted T cell population. Each sorted fraction had its genomic DNA isolated and then quantified by UV absorbance on a Nanodrop 2000c. Trimming at the junction amounts to 6 bases on V and 3 bases on J, and the germline ends lie 18 bases apart. From the cysteine up to the phenylalanine, the CDR3 has a length of 15 residues. This entry keeps only the CDR3 DNA: 45 bases, framed from base 1. Via the germline V gene, CDR1 is MDHEN and CDR2 SYDVKM.

Using the deep immunoSEQ assay, multiplex PCR amplified TCR CDR3 regions from genomic DNA. Genomic DNA extracted from each cell subset was distributed evenly over all wells of several immunoSEQ 96-well plates, and each plate served as one replicate. For sorted subsets, 200 to 250 ng of genomic DNA, equivalent to some 30,000 T cell genomes, went into each replicate PCR. Purified libraries were quantified with a Qubit 3.0 fluorometer, sized on a Bioanalyzer 2100, and re-quantified with the KAPA Library Quantification kit. A separate single-read 150-cycle Illumina NextSeq 550 flow cell was used to sequence each immunoSEQ 96-well plate. The paper's data handling went like this. The immunoSEQ output contained only junctional sequences without quality scores, so filtering could not match that applied to full-length reads. Sequences were annotated with PyIR, a Python wrapper for IgBLAST v1.9, and V/J genes and CDR3 were assigned using IMGT germline references. Any read was removed if the V/J assignment was weak (E-value above 1e-6), the CDR3 was missing, or the read contained stop codons, out-of-frame junctions, or ambiguous translated residues. V3J clonotypes were defined as sequences sharing an identical inferred V gene, J gene, and CDR3 amino acid sequence. Percentage overlap between repertoires was computed as shared unique clonotypes divided by the size of the smaller repertoire. RTK rarefaction, the Chao1 estimator, and Recon v2.1 estimates of unobserved clonotypes were used to assess repertoire richness. For all TCRbeta clonotypes obtained by the gDNA method from a handful of donors, generation probabilities were computed with OLGA. TCRdb took this table from immuneACCESS and kept in-frame rearrangements with V and J called. Such tables lack part of the clones; where checked against another copy, unresolved V genes explain under half of the gap, and the rest is unexplained. V, J and clone size are taken as reported in that table, and D and trimming were inferred from the DNA itself. This sample comprises more than 1.2 million clones, around 98.5% of them detected only once. The top ten clonotypes cover approximately 0.4% of the sample.

A remark on this clone: The antigen it recognizes is unknown. Base qualities are not at hand, and no much larger clone is one base apart.

The sequencing sample was made of naive CD4+ T cells sorted from blood. What this sample's cell subset or site label stands for: CD45RA+ positively selected. The rearrangement combines TRBV28 with TRBJ2-7; TRBD1 is perhaps the D gene, given 6 matching bases. The TCR comes from a man aged 25-40 years in good health. The DNA reads as follows: TGTGCCAGCAGCGAACCCCAGGGGACGGGCTACGAGCAGTACTTC. It encodes CASSEPQGTGYEQYF.